This T cell receptor (beta chain) was sequenced for a study of cytomegalovirus exposure and HLA in healthy donors (dated by TCRdb to about 2017). About the investigation overall: According to an earlier analysis of several hundred of the donors, about 190 million T cells yielded 117 million unique TCR beta sequences and approximately 300 Gb of sequence data. Among a few hundred genotyped donors of the cohort, an average of around 240,000 unique TCR beta nucleotide sequences were sequenced per donor, about a sixth of them non-productive. Every discovery cohort repertoire had been produced on one sequencing platform. To study patterns of TCR occurrence, a later analysis re-analyzed previously published TCR beta repertoires from 550 to 800 donors and added high-resolution HLA genotyping. Approximately 310 gigabases of sequencing data and roughly 90 million unique TCR sequences were included in an early release covering roughly 600 HLA-typed donors. To predict cytomegalovirus infection status, the study combined high-throughput TCR immunosequencing, statistical association of individual TCRs with disease status, and machine learning. Both class I and class II loci were covered by HLA typing, at four-digit resolution. Genome-wide SNP genotypes for about 65% of the 666 donors were used in a later genetic analysis, which treated that subset as a discovery cohort. An earlier analysis of about 600 of the donors used high-throughput TCR beta sequencing to judge whether each TCR beta V gene segment behaved as functional or pseudogenic. The study used immunosequencing to profile the T cell repertoires of 600 to 850 subjects and linked those repertoires to cytomegalovirus serostatus. Because of strong linkage in the cohort, five DR-DQ haplotypes were treated as single units for association and clustering. A separate validation cohort of approximately 130 different subjects was used in addition to the 666-subject first cohort. Of the roughly 390 genotyped donors, 65% to 90% were placed in the genetic ancestry cluster associated with self-reported Caucasian donors. Typing coverage varied by locus: about 629-640 donors for A, B, C, DRB1 and DQB1; approximately 560 for DQA1; approximately 610 for DPA1; around 450 for DPB1. Donor age, sex, ethnicity and CMV serostatus were collected together with the repertoire data. Rather than drawing on any new phenotypic data, the later analysis identified candidate immune exposures from TCR beta sequences and the way those sequences occurred across donors. The study was designed to test whether signatures of past pathogen exposure could be identified by cataloging public T cell receptors. On the study overall, not on this receptor specifically: The authors suggested that the approach could potentially be generalized to other disease states and immunological phenotypes. Because counts were too low, about 17 rarely observed V segments, including chromosome 9 orphons, were excluded from the earlier analysis of some 590 of the donors. Because HLA typing was missing for some donors at each locus, association tests included only the typed subset. In a later analysis, TCR association rates were found to vary across HLA loci, with the most associated TCRs seen for DRB1 alleles and the fewest for HLA-C alleles. The study listed 164 TCR beta chains as associated with cytomegalovirus. In a later analysis, several top co-occurrence clusters were reported to appear linked to parvovirus B19, influenza, CMV and Epstein-Barr virus. In a later genetic analysis, a missense DCLRE1C variant was associated with V-gene and J-gene trimming of TCR beta chains, and the association was replicated in an independent cohort. In vitro tests confirmed that three of the cytomegalovirus-associated TCR beta chains recognize cytomegalovirus antigens. This cohort had only TCR beta chains sequenced, and the lack of alpha or paired-chain data limited which features could be detected. Some IMGT-functional V segments, including TRBV6-2 and TRBV6-3, could not be told apart with the 87-base-pair reads, so those segments were excluded. Strong co-occurrence of HLA alleles, especially DR and DQ, made assigning TCR associations to individual alleles difficult. Linkage disequilibrium might explain the correlated functional status among segregating V segments, but an unknown experimental factor could not be ruled out. In an earlier analysis of more than 450 of the donors, most TCR beta V segments were observed in productive rearrangements about 90% or about 30% of the time, broadly matching IMGT annotations. In a later analysis, HLA-associated TCR beta chains showed more clonal expansion and lower generation probabilities than non-associated chains that were equally common. Across donors, most TCR sequences were observed very rarely, whereas some public TCRs were present in many individuals. According to a later analysis, most CMV-associated TCR beta chains appeared to be HLA-restricted, and the HLA associations seemed to be driven largely by CMV exposure. The sequencing pipeline was judged likely to have produced a cluster of highly shared sequence variants as a technical artifact. A later genetic analysis reported fewer N-insertions in productive TCRs among donors in an Asian-associated ancestry cluster than the roughly 670-donor mean. The presence/absence analyses assumed that sequencing depth was roughly uniform across donors, and that assumption may not be true. In both the original and validation cohorts, the classifier was reported to diagnose cytomegalovirus status with high specificity and sensitivity. A further reported finding was that TCR beta sequences accurately predicted the HLA-A and HLA-B alleles for most subjects in the first cohort. CMV serostatus was the only immune exposure information available for the cohort. A later analysis associated about 17,000 TCR beta sequences with specific HLA alleles at a false discovery rate of 0.05.

V was cut back by 1 base and J by 3 bases, leaving a gap of 12 bases between them. In the germline V gene, CDR1 corresponds to SGDLS and CDR2 to YYNGEE. The CDR3 has 15 amino acids, counting the end cysteine and phenylalanine. This entry keeps only the CDR3 DNA: 45 bases, framed from base 1. The library relied on the immunoSEQ multiplex PCR assay. For the multiplex PCR, a mixture combining 60 forward primers for TCR Vbeta segments and 13 reverse primers for TCR Jbeta segments was used. A multiplex PCR assay on genomic DNA amplified the CDR3 region of rearranged TCR beta genes. The Illumina HiSeq System was used to sequence the amplified TCR beta libraries as 87-base-pair reads. The paper's data handling went like this. In a later analysis, tens of millions of unique TCR beta chains were counted across the 500 to 700 repertoires, and around 10 million of these chains were shared by at least two donors. To remove PCR and sequencing errors, raw reads were error-corrected and collapsed into unique sequences using a nearest-neighbor algorithm that merged closely related sequences. Alignment of CDR3 sequences to IMGT reference sequences was used to assign V, D and J gene segments. For a sequence to be retained, a match of at least six nucleotides to both a V gene segment and a J gene segment was required. Rearrangements were called productive when the CDR3 lacked stop codons and stayed in frame with V and J; all others were non-productive. Following IMGT convention, CDR3 was defined as the stretch from the second conserved V-encoded cysteine up to the conserved J-encoded phenylalanine. The earlier analysis of more than 450 of the donors excluded sequences that lacked an unambiguous match to a single V gene segment. In an earlier analysis of a few hundred of the donors, V segments were called functional above 56.7% productive rearrangements and were called segregating when the between-donor standard deviation exceeded 5%. A statistical classification framework was built for diagnosing cytomegalovirus status from the catalog of TCR beta chain sequences. A later analysis assigned V and J genes by comparing TCR nucleotide sequences with IMGT/GENE-DB human TR gene sequences. The TCRdist pipeline was used in a later analysis to assign CDR3 sequences and most-parsimonious VDJ recombination scenarios. In a later analysis, each TCR beta chain was defined by its CDR3 amino acid sequence together with its V-gene family, and reads lacking a unique V-gene family were excluded. A later analysis removed 592 highly shared, low-generation-probability nucleotide sequences to deal with suspected cross-contamination and a sequencing artifact. A later analysis calculated a clonal expansion index for each public chain from normalized within-repertoire ranks of inferred template counts. Generation probabilities in a later analysis came from a VDJ recombination model fitted to out-of-frame rearrangements, and those results were checked against IGoR. A later analysis scored TCR-TCR, TCR-HLA and TCR-CMV co-occurrence with hypergeometric tests, applying a repertoire-size bias correction to TCR pairs. To estimate false discovery rates, a later analysis permuted the HLA or CMV assignments 20 times. In a later analysis, co-occurring TCRs were grouped using DBSCAN, with TCRdist sequence similarity added in when clustering inside HLA-allele-positive subsets. Repertoires with fewer than 30,000 or more than 120,000 public chains were left out of co-occurrence clustering, as were five repertoires with anomalous nucleotide sharing. Drawn from immuneACCESS, this table holds only the in-frame rearrangements with V and J called that TCRdb kept. Clones are partly lost; checked studies trace under half to an unresolved V gene and leave the rest unexplained. V and J calls and clone size are given by that table; D and trimming were obtained from the DNA. Recorded for this sample are more than 80,000 clones; 65% to 75% of them occurred a single time. In total, the top ten clones hold 4% to 5% of the sample.

This clone was seen more than once but under ten times. Its recognized antigen is unknown. No much larger clonotype is one base removed from it; base qualities were not supplied. The cohort comprised some 680 healthy bone marrow donors. Cohort members were all nominally healthy when sampled, although unrecorded immune exposures were likely present. The donor tested CMV seronegative, placing the donor among the 350 or so seronegative members of the cohort. Each donor provided a peripheral blood sample, and peripheral blood mononuclear cells were used for TCR beta sequencing. Genomic DNA extraction from the blood cell samples was performed with the Qiagen DNeasy Blood Extraction Kit.

The receptor comes from a man between 60 and 75 years old in good health and CMV-seronegative. Material for sequencing was PBMCs. The V and J genes are TRBV9 and TRBJ2-3, with a weak D call of TRBD2 (5 bases match). The CDR3 in this case is CASSVSHTRTDTQYF. The DNA sequence is given as TGTGCCAGCAGCGTATCCCACACTAGGACAGATACGCAGTATTTT.